This TCR beta chain was retrieved from a study of T cell changes during pregnancy in multiple sclerosis. The data were produced by immunoSEQ multiplex PCR, yet TCRdb's version contains in-frame clones alone and is incomplete. The sample yields over 30,000 clones, around 93% seen once. This CDR3 contains 16 residues. The V gene end was trimmed by 3 bases and the J gene end by 1 base; junction bases not matched to a gene: 4. Per germline, CDR1 KGHSH and CDR2 LQKENI. Sequencing used CD4+ T cells from peripheral blood mononuclear cells, obtained in the third trimester of pregnancy. V and J are TRBV18 and TRBJ1-1; TRBD1 aligns across 11 bases. This receptor was taken from a female donor in good health, enrolled as a control in a pregnancy study. The CDR3 DNA reads TGTGCCAGCTCACCGGGACAGGGGGTAGGGAACACTGAAGCTTTCTTT. It translates to CASSPGQGVGNTEAFF.